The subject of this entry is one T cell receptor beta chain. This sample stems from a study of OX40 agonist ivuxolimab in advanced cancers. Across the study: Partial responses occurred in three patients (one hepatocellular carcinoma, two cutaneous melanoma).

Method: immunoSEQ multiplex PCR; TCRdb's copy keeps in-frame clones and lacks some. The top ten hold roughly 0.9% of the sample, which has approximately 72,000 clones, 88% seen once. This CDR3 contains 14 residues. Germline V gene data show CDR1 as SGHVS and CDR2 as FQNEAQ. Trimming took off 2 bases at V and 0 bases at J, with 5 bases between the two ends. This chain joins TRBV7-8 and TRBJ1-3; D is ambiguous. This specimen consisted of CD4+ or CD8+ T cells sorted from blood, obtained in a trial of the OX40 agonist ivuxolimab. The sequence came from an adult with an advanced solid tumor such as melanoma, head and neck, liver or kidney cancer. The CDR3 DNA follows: TGTGCCAGCAGCTTATCCCGCTCTGGAAACACCATATATTTT. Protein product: CASSLSRSGNTIYF.